The source of this T cell receptor beta chain is a study of T cell repertoires in cytomegalovirus infection. In the study overall: The public TCR beta signatures pointed to both CMV infection and matching HLA type.

Details on this clonotype: Its antigen is as yet unknown.

TCRdb re-called the reads with MiXCR, one entry per CDR3 protein. The table has hundreds of thousands of distinct CDR3 sequences, around 35% seen once. The germline V gene encodes CDR1 SGHTA and CDR2 FQGNSA. V lost 5 bases, J lost 1 base, and 8 bases lay in between. The CDR3 length is 13 residues. This chain joins TRBV7-2 and TRBJ1-1; D not certain. The input for sequencing was cultured PBMCs, taken from culture after CMV antigen stimulation. The source is a human donor in good health (CMV status not recorded). Some clones in this sample may be carry-over from other donors' samples. The CDR3 region has the DNA TGTGCCAGCAGCGGCGGCAGGAACACTGAAGCTTTCTTT. It codes for CASSGGRNTEAFF.